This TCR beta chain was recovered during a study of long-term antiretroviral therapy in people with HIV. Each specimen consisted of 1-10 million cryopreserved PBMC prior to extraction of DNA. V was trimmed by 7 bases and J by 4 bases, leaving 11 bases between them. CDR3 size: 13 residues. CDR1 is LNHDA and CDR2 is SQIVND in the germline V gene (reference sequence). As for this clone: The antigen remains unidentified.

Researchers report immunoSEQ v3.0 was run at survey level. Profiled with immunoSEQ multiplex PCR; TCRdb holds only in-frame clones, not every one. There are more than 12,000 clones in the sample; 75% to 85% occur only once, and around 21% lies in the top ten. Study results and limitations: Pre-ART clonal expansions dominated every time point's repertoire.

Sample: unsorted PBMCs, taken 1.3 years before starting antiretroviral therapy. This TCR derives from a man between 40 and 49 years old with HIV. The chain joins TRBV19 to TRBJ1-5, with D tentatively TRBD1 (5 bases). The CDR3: CASTSRGNQPQHF. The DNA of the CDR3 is TGTGCCAGTACCTCTAGGGGTAATCAGCCCCAGCATTTT.